This passage covers 20 T cell receptor beta chains from one sample sequenced in a study of blood T cell repertoires in COVID-19. Profiled with immunoSEQ multiplex PCR; TCRdb holds only in-frame clones, not every one. The sample shows approximately 230,000 clones, roughly 80% of them seen only once. Sequencing was done on a sample of peripheral blood. These receptor sequences come from a woman aged 40 to 49 with active or convalescent COVID-19.

The sample holds one count of this clone. The J gene is TRBJ2-2, the V gene TRBV5-1, with TRBD2 matching 11 bases. The CDR3 is made up of 16 amino acids. V shed 5 bases and J 6 bases; nucleotides not matched to a gene: 9. Germline loops: CDR1 SGHRS, CDR2 YFSETQ. For the CDR3, the DNA is TGCGCCAGCAGACCAACCGGGACTAGCGGCCCCGGGGAGCTGTTTTTT. This encodes CASRPTGTSGPGELFF. The full variable domain, with the rest looked up from reference TRBV5-1 and TRBJ2-2, is KAGVTQTPRYLIKTRGQQVTLSCSPISGHRSVSWYQQTPGQGLQFLFEYFSETQRNKGNFPGRFSGRQFSNSRSEMNVSTLELGDSALYLCASRPTGTSGPGELFFGEGSRLTVL.

Written as DNA, the CDR3 is TGCGCCAGCAGCTTGGGCAGAAACACCGGGGAGCTGTTTTTT. Translated, it gives CASSLGRNTGELFF. The chain recombines TRBV5-1 with TRBJ2-2; D not resolved. V was shortened by 0 bases and J by 2 bases, with 5 bases between the two germline ends. The CDR3 is 14 residues long. Germline V gene data show CDR1 as SGHRS and CDR2 as YFSETQ.

This rearrangement joins TRBV11-2 to TRBJ1-5, with a weak D call TRBD1 (6 bases). Trimming left V 1 base short and J 7 bases short, with 11 bases between. This CDR3 is 14 amino acids long. The germline V gene encodes CDR1 SGHAT and CDR2 FQNNGV. CDR3 amino acids: CASSLVGGRQPQHF. In DNA, the CDR3 is TGTGCCAGCAGCTTAGTAGGGGGTAGGCAGCCCCAGCATTTT.

Comment on this clone: One end of the junction is discordant with germline, which a read error may explain. The rearrangement joins TRBV19 to TRBJ1-1; no definite D call. The CDR3 covers 14 residues. CDR1 LNHDA and CDR2 SQIVND come from the germline V gene (reference sequence). CDR3 loop: CTSSIDRSGTEAFF. CDR3 sequence (DNA): TGTACCAGTAGTATAGATCGGTCGGGGACTGAAGCTTTCTTT.

The CDR3 spells CAWTLNRGQPQHF. The CDR3 DNA is TGTGCCTGGACCCTCAACCGGGGGCAGCCCCAGCATTTT. V and J are TRBV30 and TRBJ1-5; D possibly corresponds to TRBD1 (5 bases). The CDR3 totals 13 residues. V was shortened by 4 bases and J by 7 bases, with 14 bases between the two germline ends. Germline lookup yields CDR1 GTSNPN and CDR2 SVGIG (reference sequence).

Written as DNA, the CDR3 is TGTGCCAGCAGTGATGGACAGGGGAGCACAGATACGCAGTATTTT. It codes for CASSDGQGSTDTQYF. This chain connects TRBV6-1 to TRBJ2-3, with 9 bases identical to TRBD1. In germline, CDR1 is MNHNS, CDR2 SASEGT. The junction had 1 base not matched to a gene; V was cut back by 3 bases and J by 0 bases. The CDR3 loop spans 15 amino acids.

CDR3 DNA: TGTGCCAGCAGCGAGACAGGGAACACTGAAGCTTTCTTT. Residues: CASSETGNTEAFF. The chain recombines TRBV7-9 with TRBJ1-1; TRBD1 is a possible D gene (6 bases). The CDR3 covers 13 residues. Germline V gene sequence: CDR1 SEHNR, CDR2 FQNEAQ (reference sequence). V was shortened by 5 bases and J by 1 base, with 8 bases between the two germline ends.

This sequence joins TRBV12-3 or TRBV12-4 and TRBJ1-1, with D hard to call. This CDR3 has 13 amino acids. V lost 5 bases to trimming and J lost 0 bases, with 7 bases between them. CDR3 protein: CASSATLNTEAFF. CDR3 coding DNA: TGTGCCAGCAGTGCCACATTGAACACTGAAGCTTTCTTT.

The chain combines TRBV5-4 with TRBJ2-4, with D perhaps matching TRBD1 (6 bases). This CDR3 comprises 14 residues. CDR1 is SGHNT and CDR2 is YYREEE in the germline V gene (reference sequence). V lost 4 bases and J lost 2, with 10 bases in between. The DNA for the CDR3 is TGTGCCAGCAGCGTACAGGGCACCAAAAACATTCAGTACTTC. Its protein is CASSVQGTKNIQYF.

The chain combines TRBV6-1 with TRBJ1-3; 10 bases align to TRBD1. The CDR3 contains 14 residues. Trimming removed 7 bases from V and 7 bases from J; junction bases left unmatched: 7. Per germline, CDR1 MNHNS and CDR2 SASEGT. CDR3 in amino acids: CASNPGTGVNTIYF. The CDR3 DNA is TGTGCCAGCAACCCCGGGACAGGGGTCAACACCATATATTTT.

The CDR3 DNA is TGTGCCAGCAGTCGCACAGGGACTACGCAGTATTTT. Its translation: CASSRTGTTQYF. V usage is TRBV9 and J usage is TRBJ2-3, with a tentative D call TRBD1 (6 bases). V was cut by 5 bases and J by 8 bases, with 12 bases left in between. The CDR3 is made up of 12 amino acids. The germline V gene encodes CDR1 SGDLS and CDR2 YYNGEE. Using reference TRBV9 and TRBJ2-3 for the parts outside the CDR3, the full variable domain is DSGVTQTPKHLITATGQRVTLRCSPRSGDLSVYWYQQSLDQGLQFLIQYYNGEERAKGNILERFSAQQFPDLHSELNLSSLELGDSALYFCASSRTGTTQYFGPGTRLTVL.

This chain connects TRBV9 to TRBJ2-2, with D uncertain. This CDR3 spans 15 amino acids. V lost 3 bases to trimming and J lost 1 base, with 10 bases between them. CDR1 and CDR2 from the germline V gene are SGDLS and YYNGEE. The CDR3 region has the DNA TGTGCCAGCAGCGCCCCCGCAGGGAACACCGGGGAGCTGTTTTTT. Translated: CASSAPAGNTGELFF.

V is TRBV30 and J is TRBJ1-6, with D hard to call. The CDR3 is 14 amino acids. Per the germline V gene, CDR1 is GTSNPN and CDR2 is SVGIG (reference sequence). The V end was cut by 7 bases, the J end by 9 bases, with 19 bases between. CDR3 residues: CAFTKAGSGSPLHF. The CDR3 DNA reads TGTGCCTTTACAAAGGCAGGCTCTGGTTCACCCCTCCACTTT.

The rearrangement uses TRBV12-3 or TRBV12-4 and TRBJ1-1; no clear D gene. The CDR3 spans 13 residues. With 4 bases removed from V and 0 bases from J, the gap between germline ends came to 6 bases. The CDR3: CASSYTVNTEAFF. As DNA, the CDR3 is TGTGCCAGCAGTTATACAGTGAACACTGAAGCTTTCTTT.

The table lists this clone with a few counts. This rearrangement joins TRBV11-2 to TRBJ1-2; TRBD1 matches at 8 bases. The germline V gene has CDR1 SGHAT and CDR2 FQNNGV. The V and J ends lost 5 bases and 4 bases, in that order; junction bases with no gene match: 3. This CDR3 region has 13 residues. The CDR3 coding sequence is TGTGCCAGCAGCAAACAGGGGGTCTATGGCTACACCTTC. The encoded protein is CASSKQGVYGYTF.

The CDR3 loop is CASRWLVSGQSYEQYV. CDR3 nucleotide sequence: TGTGCCAGCAGGTGGTTAGTTTCGGGACAGAGCTACGAGCAGTACGTC. The chain joins TRBV7-9 to TRBJ2-7; 7 nucleotides agree with TRBD1. The CDR3 runs 16 residues. Germline values: CDR1 SEHNR, CDR2 FQNEAQ (reference sequence). Unmatched junction bases numbered 14, after V lost 6 bases and J lost 3 bases.

The chain combines TRBV11-2 with TRBJ2-7; D is uncertain. Between the trimmed V and J ends, which lost 7 bases and 3 bases, there was a span of 7 bases. This CDR3 is 11 amino acids long. From germline, CDR1 is SGHAT and CDR2 FQNNGV. DNA for the CDR3: TGTGCCAGCACTTCCGGCTACGAGCAGTACTTC. Protein: CASTSGYEQYF. Based on the CDR3 plus reference TRBV11-2 and TRBJ2-7, the full variable domain is EAGVAQSPRYKIIEKRQSVAFWCNPISGHATLYWYQQILGQGPKLLIQFQNNGVVDDSQLPKDRFSAERLKGVDSTLKIQPAKLEDSAVYLCASTSGYEQYFGPGTRLTVT.

This clone was detected a few times. The genes are TRBV29-1 and TRBJ1-1; TRBD1 matches 7 bases. Losses at the gene ends were 2 bases for V and 9 bases for J; bases not matched to a gene: 6. The CDR3 covers 12 residues. In germline, CDR1 is SQVTM, CDR2 ANQGSEA. CDR3 loop: CSVERDRIQAFF. The CDR3 bases are TGCAGCGTTGAAAGGGACAGAATTCAAGCTTTCTTT.

The chain joins TRBV24-1 to TRBJ1-2; 8 bases match TRBD1. This CDR3 comprises 16 residues. V lost 4 bases to trimming and J lost 1 base; unmatched junction nucleotides: 7. The germline V gene encodes CDR1 KGHDR and CDR2 SFDVKD. The CDR3 bases are TGTGCCACCAGTGAGCCAACAGGGGGGGGTAACTATGGCTACACCTTC. It is translated as CATSEPTGGGNYGYTF.

This rearrangement joins TRBV5-1 to TRBJ2-3, with 10 bases matching TRBD2. Germline V gene lookup returns CDR1 SGHRS and CDR2 YFSETQ. V was pared by 2 bases and J by 0 bases, with 15 bases of the junction left unmatched. The CDR3 runs 20 residues. CDR3 coding DNA: TGCGCCAGCAGCTTAGTCCCGGTGGTAGCGGGGGGATCTAGCACAGATACGCAGTATTTT. This translates into CASSLVPVVAGGSSTDTQYF.